This TCR beta chain was sequenced for a study of blood T cell repertoires in COVID-19 (dated by TCRdb to about 2020). Regarding the complete study: Samples covering the acute and convalescent phases of COVID-19 were provided by collaborators in the United States, Italy and Spain. The prospective study material was composed of cDNA or gDNA derived from T cells, B-cell-depleted T cells, or PBMCs. The dataset comprised deeply sampled blood TCRbeta repertoires from subjects exposed to, actively infected with, or recovered from COVID-19. The repertoires were released in a freely available public database meant as a resource for research on the immune response to SARS-CoV-2. The samples were drawn from the first 160 participants of the ongoing ImmuneRACE study and from under 1,500 subjects provided by 6 global collaborators. The sample metadata nearly always contained a de-identified subject ID, COVID-19 status, age in years and sex. Where available, HLA class I and class II types were obtained from metadata supplied by the sample provider rather than from assay-based typing. What the work shows at the level of the full study, not this receptor alone: The quantity of clinical and demographic metadata differed by source and by participant and was supplied without curation.

As to this clone: Its antigen remains unidentified. Base qualities are missing; no much larger clone stands one base away.

Whole blood was collected in K2EDTA tubes by collaborating institutions according to the institutions' own protocols. For TCRbeta analysis, collaborators shipped samples in one of three forms: frozen whole blood, isolated PBMCs, or DNA extracted from either of those sample types. TCRbeta CDR3 regions were amplified from genomic DNA by means of the immunoSEQ Assay, a bias-controlled multiplex PCR. The study's own analysis went as follows. Within the assay, amplification of reference gene primers was used to estimate how many nucleated cells each sample contained. Sequence reads were collapsed and filtered to measure the absolute abundance of every unique TCRbeta CDR3 rearrangement. Productive Simpson clonality was computed per sample as the square root of Simpson's diversity index over productive rearrangements. Here the immuneACCESS table is served through TCRdb, limited to in-frame sequences with V and J called. Missing clones are a known gap in these copies; in checked studies unresolved V genes cover under half, and the rest lacks a known reason. That table supplies the V and J calls and clone size; D and trimming were determined from the DNA. This sample holds fewer than 250,000 clones; around 80% were observed only once. The leading ten clones occupy approximately 20% of the sample.

The source material was peripheral blood. The source of this sequence is a man aged 25 to 45 with active or convalescent COVID-19.

This receptor carries the CDR3 CASSARGTVNSPLHF. The bases are TGTGCCAGCAGCGCTCGCGGGACAGTAAATTCACCCCTCCACTTT. The chain couples TRBV9 to TRBJ1-6, with TRBD1 identical over 7 junction bases. The CDR3 goes from the cysteine to the phenylalanine over 15 residues. The sequence is cut down to CDR3 DNA, 45 bases in frame from base 1. From V the trimming removes 3 bases and from J it removes 7 bases, while the gene matches leave 7 bases of the junction unaccounted for. Per the germline V gene, SGDLS is the CDR1 and YYNGEE is the CDR2.